This is a list of T cell receptor beta chains from one sample in a study of cytomegalovirus exposure and HLA in healthy donors. Sequencing was performed with immunoSEQ multiplex PCR; in TCRdb, only in-frame clones are kept and a portion is missing. The top ten hold 2.5% to 3.5% of the sample, which has approximately 210,000 clones, almost 90% seen once. Sequencing was done on a sample of PBMCs. These receptors were collected from a woman aged 18-29 years in good health and CMV-seronegative. The CDR3 runs from the conserved cysteine through the conserved F or W. Fields, in order: CDR3 DNA, CDR3 protein, D gene, V gene, J gene, clone size. The D gene is left open where the match is weak. Clone sizes are given selectively: once, few, many, or a class where the clone is expanded.

DNA: TGTGCCACCAGCAGAGACAGGGGGAACTATGGCTACACCTTC
CDR3: CATSRDRGNYGYTF
D: TRBD1
V: TRBV15
J: TRBJ1-2
size: few

DNA: TGTGCCGCGTCCCGGGACAGGGGGCTCTACGGTGGAGGCTACACCTTC
CDR3: CAASRDRGLYGGGYTF
D: TRBD1
V: TRBV10-3
J: TRBJ1-2
size: .

DNA: TGCGCCAGCAGCTTGTATGGTGGCGGCGCGTACGAGCAGTACTTC
CDR3: CASSLYGGGAYEQYF
D: .
V: TRBV5-1
J: TRBJ2-7
size: .

DNA: TGTGCCAGTAGAAATCTCGGACAGCATGAAGCTTTCTTT
CDR3: CASRNLGQHEAFF
D: .
V: TRBV19
J: TRBJ1-1
size: .

DNA: TGCAGCGTTGAACTAGCCTCCGAGCAGTACTTC
CDR3: CSVELASEQYF
D: .
V: TRBV29-1
J: TRBJ2-7
size: .

DNA: TGCGCCAGCAGCCAAGATCTTGGCAGGGCCGGGGAGCTGTTTTTT
CDR3: CASSQDLGRAGELFF
D: .
V: TRBV4-3
J: TRBJ2-2
size: .

DNA: TGTGCCATCAGTGGACAGGGGGCGCCTGGAAACACCATATATTTT
CDR3: CAISGQGAPGNTIYF
D: TRBD1
V: TRBV10-3
J: TRBJ1-3
size: .

DNA: TGTGCCAGCAGTCCGTTACCCCGGGACAGGGCTGGAGCTTTCTTT
CDR3: CASSPLPRDRAGAFF
D: TRBD1
V: TRBV27
J: TRBJ1-1
size: once

DNA: TGTGCCAGCAGTGACTGGGACTATTCACACCACGAGCAGTACTTC
CDR3: CASSDWDYSHHEQYF
D: TRBD2
V: TRBV6-4
J: TRBJ2-7
size: .

DNA: TGTGCCAGCAGCTTCATAGCGGGAGACTACGAGCAGTACTTC
CDR3: CASSFIAGDYEQYF
D: TRBD2
V: TRBV7-9
J: TRBJ2-7
size: .

DNA: TGTGCCAGCAGTGTGGGGCAGCAAGAGACCCAGTACTTC
CDR3: CASSVGQQETQYF
D: .
V: TRBV2
J: TRBJ2-5
size: .

DNA: TGTGCCAGCAGCTTCTCGGGACAGGGGGACAACTATGGCTACACCTTC
CDR3: CASSFSGQGDNYGYTF
D: TRBD1
V: TRBV7-9
J: TRBJ1-2
size: .

DNA: TGTGCCAGCAGCTTATTTGGTGGGACTAGCGGATCCTACGAGCAGTACTTC
CDR3: CASSLFGGTSGSYEQYF
D: TRBD2
V: TRBV7-2
J: TRBJ2-7
size: .

DNA: TGTGCCAGCAGCTTAATTGCGGGAGCCTACTACAATGAGCAGTTCTTC
CDR3: CASSLIAGAYYNEQFF
D: TRBD2
V: TRBV7-3
J: TRBJ2-1
size: .

DNA: TGTGCCAGCAGTGAATTCAGGCAGACCGGGGAGCTGTTTTTT
CDR3: CASSEFRQTGELFF
D: .
V: TRBV2
J: TRBJ2-2
size: .

DNA: TGTGCCAGCAGCGAGGGACTAGCGGGAGAATCAGGAACCGGGGAGCTGTTTTTT
CDR3: CASSEGLAGESGTGELFF
D: .
V: TRBV21-1
J: TRBJ2-2
size: .

DNA: TGTGCCAGCAGCCACATACAGCCTCCACTTCCGGACGAGGCTAGCGGGAATTGGGGAGAGACCCAGTACTTC
CDR3: CASSHIQPPLPDEASGNWGETQYF
D: TRBD2
V: TRBV14
J: TRBJ2-5
size: .

DNA: TGTGCCAGCAGTAAGCGGGAGTATTACGACAATGAGCAGTTCTTC
CDR3: CASSKREYYDNEQFF
D: TRBD2
V: TRBV28
J: TRBJ2-1
size: .

DNA: TGTGCCAGCAGCCGGACTCAGAGGAACTATGGCTACACCTTC
CDR3: CASSRTQRNYGYTF
D: .
V: TRBV11-2
J: TRBJ1-2
size: .

DNA: TGTGCCAGCAGTTTATCCGGGGGGCGTATTCAGCCCCAGCATTTT
CDR3: CASSLSGGRIQPQHF
D: .
V: TRBV27
J: TRBJ1-5
size: .

DNA: TGTGCCAGCCCGCGGGAGGCCGATACGCAGTATTTT
CDR3: CASPREADTQYF
D: TRBD2
V: TRBV2
J: TRBJ2-3
size: .

DNA: TGTGCCAGCAGCTTAGAGGGGACAGGAGTCTACGAGCAGTACTTC
CDR3: CASSLEGTGVYEQYF
D: TRBD1
V: TRBV11-2
J: TRBJ2-7
size: .

DNA: TGCGCCAGCAGCCAACGACGGACAGGGTCTTTGGGTGAAGCTTTCTTT
CDR3: CASSQRRTGSLGEAFF
D: TRBD1
V: TRBV4-1
J: TRBJ1-1
size: .

DNA: TGCGCCAGCAGCCAAGTGCCTAGCGGCTCCTACGAGCAGTACTTC
CDR3: CASSQVPSGSYEQYF
D: TRBD2
V: TRBV4-1
J: TRBJ2-7
size: .

DNA: TGTGCCATCAGCAATGGGGCAGGAGCGAACACCGGGGAGCTGTTTTTT
CDR3: CAISNGAGANTGELFF
D: .
V: TRBV10-3
J: TRBJ2-2
size: .

DNA: TGTGCCAGCAGCATACTAGCCACCTCGGACCCAACTGAGCAGTACTTC
CDR3: CASSILATSDPTEQYF
D: .
V: TRBV5-8
J: TRBJ2-7
size: .

DNA: TGTGCCAGCAGCTCGGGACAGCTCGATCAGACCCAGTACTTC
CDR3: CASSSGQLDQTQYF
D: TRBD1
V: TRBV7-9
J: TRBJ2-5
size: .

DNA: TGTGCCAGCAGCCTAGCGGGAGTTGGTGGCTACGAGCAGTACTTC
CDR3: CASSLAGVGGYEQYF
D: TRBD2
V: TRBV7-3
J: TRBJ2-7
size: .

DNA: TGCGCCAGCAGCTTGGTGGGCAGGGGGAACACTGAAGCTTTCTTT
CDR3: CASSLVGRGNTEAFF
D: .
V: TRBV5-1
J: TRBJ1-1
size: .

DNA: TGTGCCAGTAGTGGGACAGGGCATGGCAATCAGCCCCAGCATTTT
CDR3: CASSGTGHGNQPQHF
D: TRBD1
V: TRBV19
J: TRBJ1-5
size: few

DNA: TGTGCCAGCAGACAGGGGACGAATCAGCCCCAGCATTTT
CDR3: CASRQGTNQPQHF
D: TRBD1
V: TRBV6-5
J: TRBJ1-5
size: .

DNA: TGTGCCAGCAGTTACTCGAACAGGGGGCCCTACGAGCAGTACTTC
CDR3: CASSYSNRGPYEQYF
D: TRBD1
V: TRBV6-6
J: TRBJ2-7
size: .

DNA: TGTGCCAGCAGTGAGACAGGGGTCCCTTACTCCTACGAGCAGTACTTC
CDR3: CASSETGVPYSYEQYF
D: TRBD1
V: TRBV25-1
J: TRBJ2-7
size: .

DNA: TGTGCCAGCAGCCCACCTAGGCCTCCCTACAGGGGGGATTTCTACGAGCAGTACTTC
CDR3: CASSPPRPPYRGDFYEQYF
D: .
V: TRBV12-1
J: TRBJ2-7
size: .

DNA: TGTGCCACCAGCAGGTTAACAACAACCCCCACAGATACGCAGTATTTT
CDR3: CATSRLTTTPTDTQYF
D: .
V: TRBV15
J: TRBJ2-3
size: .

DNA: TGTGCCGCGAGAGGACGGGGGGACCTCTACAATGAGCAGTTCTTC
CDR3: CAARGRGDLYNEQFF
D: TRBD2
V: TRBV5-4
J: TRBJ2-1
size: .

DNA: TGTGCCAGTAGTATGCAGGGGGCCGAGACCCAGTACTTC
CDR3: CASSMQGAETQYF
D: TRBD1
V: TRBV19
J: TRBJ2-5
size: .

DNA: TGTGCCACCAGCAGAGCGCTAGCGGGAGCGCGAGATACGCAGTATTTT
CDR3: CATSRALAGARDTQYF
D: TRBD2
V: TRBV15
J: TRBJ2-3
size: .

DNA: TGTGCCAGCAGCCCACCCGGACAGGCAGGCACAGATACGCAGTATTTT
CDR3: CASSPPGQAGTDTQYF
D: TRBD1
V: TRBV7-8
J: TRBJ2-3
size: .

DNA: TGTGCCAGCAGAGGGGGGGTTGAAAAACTGTTTTTT
CDR3: CASRGGVEKLFF
D: .
V: TRBV6-5
J: TRBJ1-4
size: .

DNA: TGTGCCAGTAGTATCGGACAGAGCTACGAGCAGTACTTC
CDR3: CASSIGQSYEQYF
D: .
V: TRBV19
J: TRBJ2-7
size: .

DNA: TGCAGCGTTGAAGGCGCGACTACTGATAACTACGAGCAGTACTTC
CDR3: CSVEGATTDNYEQYF
D: .
V: TRBV29-1
J: TRBJ2-7
size: .

DNA: TGCGCCAGCACCGAAGTCGGGACAGGGGTGGGCAATGAGCAGTTCTTC
CDR3: CASTEVGTGVGNEQFF
D: TRBD1
V: TRBV5-1
J: TRBJ2-1
size: .

DNA: TGTGCCAGCAGCGGGAGACAGGGGCTGAACACTGAAGCTTTCTTT
CDR3: CASSGRQGLNTEAFF
D: TRBD1
V: TRBV7-8
J: TRBJ1-1
size: few

DNA: TGCGCCAGCAGCCAAGACAGGGGTTCTAACTATGGCTACACCTTC
CDR3: CASSQDRGSNYGYTF
D: TRBD1
V: TRBV5-1
J: TRBJ1-2
size: .

DNA: TGTGCCAGCAGCTTAGGGACAGGGGGCTACACCTTC
CDR3: CASSLGTGGYTF
D: TRBD1
V: TRBV7-2
J: TRBJ1-2
size: .